The 31 T cell receptor beta chains below come from one sample, sequenced in a study of blood T cells in healthy people across ages. Primed by a sample-barcoded 5' primer and a J-beta primer mix, a second PCR proceeded for about 6 to 11 cycles. TCRdb re-called the 5' RACE reads through MiXCR, storing one row per CDR3 protein. The top ten hold about a sixth of the sample, which has 790,000 or so distinct CDR3 sequences, roughly 46% seen once. Sequenced input: blood. Receptors originate from a man at least 80 years old in good health.

This clonotype was found a few times. The chain has TRBV24-1 and TRBJ2-5; D unclear. This CDR3 region has 17 residues. Per the germline V gene, CDR1 is KGHDR and CDR2 is SFDVKD. Trimming stripped 2 bases from V and 4 bases from J, with 19 bases between. DNA for the CDR3: TGTGCCACCAGTGATTCTGGTCTATCACATGACGGAGAGACCCAGTACTTC. Protein product: CATSDSGLSHDGETQYF.

Regarding this clonotype: The germline gene is not matched at one end of the junction; a read error may be the cause. The chain combines TRBV12-3 or TRBV12-4 with TRBJ2-3, with 7 positions matching TRBD1. The CDR3 is 13 amino acids. The CDR3 is CASTGGTTGTQYF. The CDR3 DNA follows: TGTGCCAGCACAGGGGGAACGACAGGTACGCAGTATTTT.

Only a few counts were recorded for this clonotype. The chain uses TRBV12-1 and TRBJ2-1; the table assigns TRBD2, which was not confirmed against the DNA. The better agreement between TRBJ2-7 and the DNA end casts doubt on the J call. TRBV12-1 is labeled a pseudogene. The CDR3 runs 15 residues. CDR3 nucleotides: TGTGCCAGCAGCACGGGACTAGCGGATTACAATGAGCAGTACTTC. It codes for CASSTGLADYNEQYF.

The V gene is TRBV7-2, the J gene TRBJ2-5, with 7 bases lining up with TRBD2. The end of the DNA aligns better with TRBJ2-7, so the J call may be wrong. This CDR3 is 13 amino acids long. Germline assignment: CDR1 SGHTA and CDR2 FQGNSA. This CDR3 is CASSLGGLYEQYF. The CDR3 DNA reads TGTGCCAGCAGCTTGGGGGGACTATACGAGCAGTACTTC.

The genes are TRBV27 and TRBJ2-3; 7 bases are shared with TRBD1. The junction had 10 bases not matched to a gene; V was cut back by 7 bases and J by 0 bases. Germline V gene lookup returns CDR1 MNHEY and CDR2 SMNVEV (reference sequence). The CDR3 covers 16 residues. CDR3 in amino acids: CASTPYETGSTDTQYF. CDR3 nucleotide sequence: TGTGCCAGCACCCCCTACGAGACAGGGAGCACAGATACGCAGTATTTT.

Of note for this clonotype: This sequence may be a read error, since a much larger clone differs from it by one base. The V gene is TRBV20-1, the J gene TRBJ2-1; D gene uncertain. V was trimmed by 0 bases and J by 5 bases, leaving 17 bases between them. Germline assignment: CDR1 DFQATT and CDR2 SNEGSKA (reference sequence). The CDR3 loop spans 16 amino acids. This chain's CDR3 is CSARDAAEPTDNEQFF. In DNA form, the CDR3 reads TGCAGTGCTAGAGATGCGGCGGAACCAACAGACAATGAGCAGTTCTTC.

Here the CDR3 DNA reads TGCGCCAGCAGCCTGGACCAGAACACCGGGGAGCTGTTTTTT. Translation: CASSLDQNTGELFF. V is TRBV5-1 and J is TRBJ2-2; D unresolved. This CDR3 is built from 14 residues. Germline V gene lookup returns CDR1 SGHRS and CDR2 YFSETQ. Trimming removed 4 bases at V and 1 base at J, with 8 bases between.

This clonotype was observed a handful of times. V and J are TRBV29-1 and TRBJ1-1; D gene unclear. Germline lookup yields CDR1 SQVTM and CDR2 ANQGSEA. Trimming took off 7 bases at V and 4 bases at J, with 13 bases between the two ends. CDR3 length equals 12 residues. CDR3 DNA sequence: TGCAGCGATCTGAGGTGGGGCACTGAAGCTTTCTTT. Translation gives CSDLRWGTEAFF.

The chain recombines TRBV5-1 with TRBJ1-5; 9 nucleotides align to TRBD1. CDR3 length equals 15 residues. Germline V gene data show CDR1 as SGHRS and CDR2 as YFSETQ. The J segment lost 3 bases and the V segment lost 4 bases, leaving 5 bases of the junction unmatched. This CDR3 is CASSPRTGDNQPQHF. CDR3 bases: TGCGCCAGCAGCCCCCGGACAGGGGACAATCAGCCCCAGCATTTT.

The chain uses TRBV28 and TRBJ2-1; tentatively, D is TRBD1 (6 bases). CDR3 length: 15 residues. V lost 7 bases and J 8 bases, leaving 21 bases between the germline ends. CDR1 is MDHEN, CDR2 SYDVKM, per germline. The CDR3 bases are TGTGCCAGCATAAACAGGGCCTCCGCGGTCGATGAGCAGTTCTTC. It codes for CASINRASAVDEQFF.

This clonotype was picked up a small number of times. J is TRBJ1-2 and V is TRBV27; TRBD1 might be the D (6 bases). Germline V lookup: CDR1 MNHEY, CDR2 SMNVEV (reference sequence). The CDR3 has 13 residues. Trimming stripped 5 bases from V and 8 bases from J, with 15 bases between. In DNA form, the CDR3 reads TGTGCCAGCAGTAAAGGGGGAAGGGAGGGCTACACCTTC. This gives the protein CASSKGGREGYTF.

The chain joins TRBV7-3 to TRBJ2-7; the match to TRBD1 covers 11 bases. Germline V CDR1 and CDR2: SGHTA, FQGTGA. CDR3 length: 13 residues. Unmatched junction bases numbered 4, after V lost 6 bases and J lost 6 bases. DNA for the CDR3: TGTGCCAGCAGTCGGACAGGGGGCGCCGAGCAGTACTTC. It yields the protein CASSRTGGAEQYF. Full variable domain (remainder filled in from reference TRBV7-3 and TRBJ2-7): GAGVSQTPSNKVTEKGKYVELRCDPISGHTALYWYRQSLGQGPEFLIYFQGTGAADDSGLPNDRFFAVRPEGSVSTLKIQRTERGDSAVYLCASSRTGGAEQYFGPGTRLTVT.

In this sample, this clonotype turned up a few times. The chain is built from TRBV7-6 and TRBJ2-5; D may be TRBD1 (6 bases). The CDR3 runs 16 residues. V was pared by 2 bases and J by 3 bases, with 16 bases between. CDR1 is SGHVS, CDR2 FNYEAQ, per germline. The CDR3 loop reads CASSLTQGAAKETQYF. CDR3 sequence (DNA): TGTGCCAGCAGCTTAACACAGGGCGCGGCCAAAGAGACCCAGTACTTC. The full variable domain, rest sourced from reference TRBV7-6 and TRBJ2-5, is GAGVSQSPRYKVTKRGQDVALRCDPISGHVSLYWYRQALGQGPEFLTYFNYEAQQDKSGLPNDRFSAERPEGSISTLTIQRTEQRDSAMYRCASSLTQGAAKETQYFGPGTRLLVL.

The J gene is TRBJ1-2, the V gene TRBV27, with D uncertain. Looked up from germline, CDR1 is MNHEY and CDR2 is SMNVEV (reference sequence). The CDR3 contains 15 residues. Between the trimmed V and J ends, which lost 4 bases and 3 bases, there was a span of 15 bases. The CDR3 coding sequence is TGTGCCAGCAGTTCATGGCGACATGAGGACTATGGCTACACCTTC. It codes for CASSSWRHEDYGYTF.

This clonotype came up many times. The gene calls are TRBV7-2 and TRBJ1-1, with D tentatively TRBD1 (6 bases). The V gene lost 5 bases and the J gene lost 0 bases, with 10 bases spanning the gap. Germline V gives CDR1 SGHTA, CDR2 FQGNSA. There are 14 residues in the CDR3. CDR3 bases: TGTGCCAGCAGCCCTCAGGGGCTGAACACTGAAGCTTTCTTT. It yields the protein CASSPQGLNTEAFF.

This chain links TRBV7-9 with TRBJ1-4; D remains unclear. V was pared by 5 bases and J by 8 bases, with 18 bases between. The V gene's germline CDR1 is SEHNR and CDR2 FQNEAQ (reference sequence). CDR3 length: 15 amino acids. Here the CDR3 DNA reads TGTGCCAGCAGCCCCTCGAGAGGCCAAGGCGAAAAACTGTTTTTT. Translating it yields CASSPSRGQGEKLFF.

This clonotype was seen just once. The chain couples TRBV3-1 to TRBJ2-5, with 7 positions matching TRBD1. Unmatched junction bases numbered 3, after V lost 4 bases and J lost 1 base. The CDR3 length is 14 residues. Germline CDR1 is LGHDT and CDR2 is YNNKEL (reference sequence). The CDR3 region is CASSRWTGQETQYF. The CDR3 DNA reads TGTGCCAGCAGCCGCTGGACAGGCCAAGAGACCCAGTACTTC.

Points on this clonotype: One base away lies a much larger clone, so this may be a sequencing read error. This chain links TRBV10-3 with TRBJ2-1; 11 nucleotides agree with TRBD2. Per the germline V gene, CDR1 is ENHRY and CDR2 is SYGVKD. V trimming: 10 bases; J trimming: 1 base; junction bases outside the gene matches: 9. The CDR3 is 16 residues long. The CDR3 sequence: CATGFTSGSSYNEQFF. The CDR3 coding sequence is TGTGCCACCGGTTTTACTAGCGGGAGTTCCTACAATGAGCAGTTCTTC.

This chain uses TRBV10-3 with TRBJ1-1; TRBD1 might be the D (6 bases). From germline, CDR1 is ENHRY and CDR2 SYGVKD. The V gene lost 3 bases and the J gene lost 4 bases, with 9 bases spanning the gap. CDR3 length: 13 amino acids. DNA of the CDR3: TGTGCCATCAGTGAAGGCAGGGGCACTGAAGCTTTCTTT. Translation gives CAISEGRGTEAFF.

This clonotype was seen repeatedly, ten times or more. V is TRBV5-6 and J is TRBJ2-7, with TRBD1 matching 10 bases. V shed 4 bases, J shed 3 bases, and the junction held 7 bases outside the gene matches. The germline V gene has CDR1 SGHDT and CDR2 YYEEEE. The CDR3 is 15 amino acids. CDR3 nucleotides: TGTGCCAGCAGCGGGGGACAGGGGATTAGCTACGAGCAGTACTTC. Its protein is CASSGGQGISYEQYF.

V and J are TRBV5-6 and TRBJ2-7; 8 positions match TRBD1. In germline, CDR1 is SGHDT, CDR2 YYEEEE. The CDR3 runs to 16 residues. Germline trimming cut 4 bases from V and 0 bases from J; bases unmatched to any gene: 9. CDR3 coding DNA: TGTGCCAGCAGCCGAACCGGACAGGGTAGCTCCTACGAGCAGTACTTC. This sequence encodes CASSRTGQGSSYEQYF.

The J gene is TRBJ2-7, the V gene TRBV20-1; 8 nucleotides agree with TRBD2. Germline CDR1 reads DFQATT; CDR2 reads SNEGSKA (reference sequence). The CDR3 is made up of 16 amino acids. V shed 1 base, J shed 3 bases, and the junction held 11 bases outside the gene matches. The CDR3 DNA reads TGCAGTGCTAGAGGGCCCGGGGGGGGCGATTACTACGAGCAGTACTTC. This codes for CSARGPGGGDYYEQYF.

The J gene is TRBJ2-4, the V gene TRBV28, with D perhaps TRBD1 (6 bases). Germline assignment: CDR1 MDHEN and CDR2 SYDVKM. V gave up 1 base and J gave up 7 bases, with 14 bases separating them. This CDR3 is 15 amino acids long. The CDR3 protein is CASSLLAGAGNIQYF. The CDR3 DNA sequence: TGTGCCAGCAGTTTATTGGCAGGGGCAGGGAACATTCAGTACTTC. The full variable domain, completed using reference TRBV28 and TRBJ2-4, is DVKVTQSSRYLVKRTGEKVFLECVQDMDHENMFWYRQDPGLGLRLIYFSYDVKMKEKGDIPEGYSVSREKKERFSLILESASTNQTSMYLCASSLLAGAGNIQYFGAGTRLSVL.

This clonotype was counted between two and nine times. The V and J genes are TRBV6-1 and TRBJ1-2; 11 nucleotides match TRBD1. The germline gives CDR1 MNHNS, CDR2 SASEGT. The CDR3 loop spans 13 amino acids. V gave up 5 bases and J gave up 6 bases; unmatched junction bases: 2. The CDR3 here is CASSWTGGDGYTF. CDR3 bases: TGTGCCAGCAGTTGGACAGGGGGCGATGGCTACACCTTC.

This chain links TRBV3-1 with TRBJ2-1; 12 bases match TRBD1. The CDR3 covers 16 residues. CDR1 is LGHDT and CDR2 is YNNKEL in the germline V gene (reference sequence). After removal of 3 bases from V and 7 bases from J, the junction contained 7 bases not matched to a gene. CDR3 DNA sequence: TGTGCCAGCAGCCAGGAGGGACAGGGGGCGCGAAATGAGCAGTTCTTC. Its translation is CASSQEGQGARNEQFF.

This clonotype has ten or more counts. The V and J genes are TRBV12-3 or TRBV12-4 and TRBJ2-4; D possibly matches TRBD1 or TRBD2 (5 bases each). The CDR3 has 16 amino acids. The germline V and J ends were trimmed by 5 bases and 4 bases, with 18 bases remaining between them. CDR3 in DNA: TGTGCCAGCAGTCCGAGCGTGTCGGGGCTGAAAAACATTCAGTACTTC. Translated, it gives CASSPSVSGLKNIQYF.

This clonotype was seen a few times. The rearrangement links TRBV29-1 to TRBJ1-1; no definite D call. Germline CDR1 is SQVTM and CDR2 is ANQGSEA. The CDR3 sequence is 12 residues long. V was trimmed by 7 bases and J by 1 base, leaving 10 bases between them. CDR3 bases: TGCAGCGGTGGTTTAGGGAACACTGAAGCTTTCTTT. Its protein product is CSGGLGNTEAFF.

The chain links TRBV7-9 to TRBJ1-5; D unclear. The V gene lost 2 bases and the J gene lost 5 bases, with 10 bases spanning the gap. Germline assignment: CDR1 SEHNR and CDR2 FQNEAQ (reference sequence). The CDR3 loop spans 14 amino acids. The CDR3 protein is CASSLMTNDQPQHF. The CDR3 DNA reads as TGTGCCAGCAGCTTAATGACGAACGATCAGCCCCAGCATTTT. The full variable domain, in which reference TRBV7-9 and TRBJ1-5 provide the parts outside the CDR3, is DTGVSQNPRHKITKRGQNVTFRCDPISEHNRLYWYRQTLGQGPEFLTYFQNEAQLEKSRLLSDRFSAERPKGSFSTLEIQRTEQGDSAMYLCASSLMTNDQPQHFGDGTRLSIL.

The V call is TRBV7-9, the J call TRBJ2-3, with TRBD2 matching 7 bases. The germline gives CDR1 SEHNR, CDR2 FQNEAQ (reference sequence). CDR3 length: 15 amino acids. The J segment lost 2 bases and the V segment lost 5 bases, leaving 7 bases of the junction unmatched. CDR3 sequence: CASSPQRGTTDTQYF. CDR3 nucleotides: TGTGCCAGCAGCCCACAGCGGGGCACCACAGATACGCAGTATTTT.

As for this clonotype: A junction end diverges from the germline sequence, so it may reflect a read error. The rearrangement joins TRBV7-8 to TRBJ2-1; 14 bases are a match to TRBD2. The germline CDR1 and CDR2 sequences are SGHVS and FQNEAQ. CDR3 size: 16 residues. CDR3 in amino acids: CTSSDGTSGSGETQFF. The DNA of the CDR3 is TGTACCAGCAGCGACGGGACTAGCGGGAGTGGGGAGACCCAGTTCTTC.

The CDR3 DNA sequence: TGTGCCAGCAGCTTAGACGAGGAGATCTATGGCTACACCTTC. Translated, it gives CASSLDEEIYGYTF. This rearrangement joins TRBV7-2 to TRBJ1-2; no clear D gene. CDR1 is SGHTA, CDR2 FQGNSA, per germline. Trimming stripped 1 base from V and 4 bases from J, with 10 bases between. There are 14 residues in the CDR3.